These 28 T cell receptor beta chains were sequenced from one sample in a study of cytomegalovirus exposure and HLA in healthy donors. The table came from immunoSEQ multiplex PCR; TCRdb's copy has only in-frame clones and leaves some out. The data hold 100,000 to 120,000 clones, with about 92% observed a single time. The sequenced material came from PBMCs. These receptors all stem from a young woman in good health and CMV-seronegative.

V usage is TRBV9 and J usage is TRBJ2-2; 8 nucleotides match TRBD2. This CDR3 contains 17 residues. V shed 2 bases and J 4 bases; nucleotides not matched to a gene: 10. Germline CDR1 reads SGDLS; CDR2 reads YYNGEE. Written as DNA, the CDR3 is TGTGCCAGCAGCGTGGGTCCCGGGGGGGCAGGCACCGGGGAGCTGTTTTTT. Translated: CASSVGPGGAGTGELFF.

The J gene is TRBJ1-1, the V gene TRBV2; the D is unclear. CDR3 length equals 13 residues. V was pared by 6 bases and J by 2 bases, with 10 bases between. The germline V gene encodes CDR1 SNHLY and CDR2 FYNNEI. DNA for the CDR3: TGTGCCAGCAGGGGTCAACTAAACACTGAAGCTTTCTTT. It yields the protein CASRGQLNTEAFF.

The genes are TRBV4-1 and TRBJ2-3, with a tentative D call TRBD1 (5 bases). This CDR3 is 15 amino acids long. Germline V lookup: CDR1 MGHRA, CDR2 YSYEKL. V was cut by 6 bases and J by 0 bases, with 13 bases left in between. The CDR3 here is CASRAQGGSTDTQYF. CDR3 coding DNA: TGCGCCAGCAGAGCCCAGGGTGGAAGCACAGATACGCAGTATTTT.

CDR3 DNA: TGCGCCAGCAGCCAAGAAGGCCCGGGAGGGGCCAACGTCCTGACTTTC. Its translation: CASSQEGPGGANVLTF. This chain connects TRBV4-3 to TRBJ2-6, with a weak D call TRBD2 (5 bases). CDR1 is LGHNA and CDR2 is YSLEER in the germline V gene. The V end was cut by 0 bases, the J end by 4 bases, with 10 bases between. The CDR3 is 16 amino acids.

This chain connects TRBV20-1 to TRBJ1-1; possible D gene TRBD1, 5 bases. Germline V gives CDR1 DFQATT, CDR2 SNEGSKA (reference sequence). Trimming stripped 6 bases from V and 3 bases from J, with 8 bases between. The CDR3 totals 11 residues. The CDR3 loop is CSAARDTEAFF. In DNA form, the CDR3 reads TGCAGTGCGGCCAGGGACACTGAAGCTTTCTTT.

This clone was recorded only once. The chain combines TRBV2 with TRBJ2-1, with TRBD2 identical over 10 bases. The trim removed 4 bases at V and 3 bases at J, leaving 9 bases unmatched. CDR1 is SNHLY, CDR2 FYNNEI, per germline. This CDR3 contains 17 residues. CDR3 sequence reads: CASSVFRSGRVYNEQFF. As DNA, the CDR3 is TGTGCCAGCAGTGTGTTTCGGAGCGGGAGGGTCTACAATGAGCAGTTCTTC.

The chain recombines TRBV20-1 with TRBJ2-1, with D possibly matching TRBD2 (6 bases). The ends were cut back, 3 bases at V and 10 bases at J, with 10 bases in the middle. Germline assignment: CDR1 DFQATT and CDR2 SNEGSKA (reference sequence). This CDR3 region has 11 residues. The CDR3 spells CSASRGKEQFF. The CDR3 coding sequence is TGCAGTGCTAGTCGGGGGAAAGAGCAGTTCTTC.

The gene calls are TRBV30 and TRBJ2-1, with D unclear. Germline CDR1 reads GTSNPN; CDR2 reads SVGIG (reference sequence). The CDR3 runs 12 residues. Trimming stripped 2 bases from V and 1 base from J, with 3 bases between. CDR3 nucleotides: TGTGCCTGGAGTCCATCCTACAATGAGCAGTTCTTC. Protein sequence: CAWSPSYNEQFF.

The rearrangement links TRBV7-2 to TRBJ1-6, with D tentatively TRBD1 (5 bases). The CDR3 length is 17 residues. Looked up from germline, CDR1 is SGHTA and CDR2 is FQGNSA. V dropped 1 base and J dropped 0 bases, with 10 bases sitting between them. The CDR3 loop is CASSLGQTSSYNSPLHF. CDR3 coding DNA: TGTGCCAGCAGCTTAGGACAGACGAGCTCCTATAATTCACCCCTCCACTTT.

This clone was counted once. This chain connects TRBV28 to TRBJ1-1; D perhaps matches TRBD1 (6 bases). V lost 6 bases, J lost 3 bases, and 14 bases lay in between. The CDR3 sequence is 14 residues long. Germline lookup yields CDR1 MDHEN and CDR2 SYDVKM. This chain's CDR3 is CASSSGGTYTEAFF. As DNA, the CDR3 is TGTGCCAGCAGCTCGGGGGGGACATACACTGAAGCTTTCTTT.

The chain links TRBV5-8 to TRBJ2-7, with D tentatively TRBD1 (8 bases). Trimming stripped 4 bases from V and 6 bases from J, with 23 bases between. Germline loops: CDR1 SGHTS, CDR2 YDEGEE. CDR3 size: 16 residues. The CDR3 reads CASSPVVPDREGEQYF. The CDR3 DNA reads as TGTGCCAGCAGCCCGGTGGTTCCGGACAGGGAGGGCGAGCAGTACTTC.

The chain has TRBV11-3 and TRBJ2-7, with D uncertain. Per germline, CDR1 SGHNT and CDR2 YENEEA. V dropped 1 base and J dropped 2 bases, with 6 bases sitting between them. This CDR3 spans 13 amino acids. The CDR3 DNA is TGTGCCAGCAGCTTAGGTACTACCTACGAGCAGTACTTC. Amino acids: CASSLGTTYEQYF.

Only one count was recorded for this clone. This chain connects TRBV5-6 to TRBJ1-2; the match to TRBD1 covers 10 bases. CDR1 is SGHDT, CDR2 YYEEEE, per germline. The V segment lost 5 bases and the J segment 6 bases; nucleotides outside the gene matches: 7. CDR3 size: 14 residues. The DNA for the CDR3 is TGTGCCAGCAGTGAGGGACAGGGGAGGCATGGCTACACCTTC. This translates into CASSEGQGRHGYTF.

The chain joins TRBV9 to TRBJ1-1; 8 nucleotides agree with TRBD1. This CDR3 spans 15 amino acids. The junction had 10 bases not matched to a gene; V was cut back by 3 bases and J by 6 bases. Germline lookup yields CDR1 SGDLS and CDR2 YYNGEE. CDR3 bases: TGTGCCAGCAGCGCTAGCGGACAGGGAACGTCTGAAGCTTTCTTT. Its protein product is CASSASGQGTSEAFF.

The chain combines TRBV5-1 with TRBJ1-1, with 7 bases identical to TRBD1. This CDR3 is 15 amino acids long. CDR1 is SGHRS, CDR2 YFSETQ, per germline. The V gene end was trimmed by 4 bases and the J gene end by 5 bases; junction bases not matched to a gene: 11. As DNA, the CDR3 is TGCGCCAGCAGCCTCATGAAGGGGGCGCGGACTGAAGCTTTCTTT. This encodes CASSLMKGARTEAFF.

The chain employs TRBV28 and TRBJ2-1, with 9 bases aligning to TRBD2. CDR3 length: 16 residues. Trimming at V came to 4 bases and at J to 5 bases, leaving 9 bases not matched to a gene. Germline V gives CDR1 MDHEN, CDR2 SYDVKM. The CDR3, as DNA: TGTGCCAGCAGTTCCCAACTAGCGGGCTTACACAATGAGCAGTTCTTC. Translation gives CASSSQLAGLHNEQFF.

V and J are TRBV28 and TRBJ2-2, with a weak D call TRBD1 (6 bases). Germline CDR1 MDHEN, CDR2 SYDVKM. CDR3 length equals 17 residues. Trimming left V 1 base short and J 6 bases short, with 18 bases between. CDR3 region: CASSLLQGLGNAGELFF. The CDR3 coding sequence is TGTGCCAGCAGTTTATTACAGGGTCTGGGTAATGCCGGGGAGCTGTTTTTT.

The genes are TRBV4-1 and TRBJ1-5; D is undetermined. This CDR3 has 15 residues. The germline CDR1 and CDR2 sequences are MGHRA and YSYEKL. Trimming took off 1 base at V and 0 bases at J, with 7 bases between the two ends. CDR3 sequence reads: CASSQVSGSNQPQHF. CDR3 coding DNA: TGCGCCAGCAGCCAAGTTTCAGGTAGCAATCAGCCCCAGCATTTT.

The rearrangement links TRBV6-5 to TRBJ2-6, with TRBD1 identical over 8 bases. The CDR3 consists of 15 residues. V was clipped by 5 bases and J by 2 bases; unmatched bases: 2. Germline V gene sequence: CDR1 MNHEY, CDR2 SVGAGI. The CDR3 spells CASSLRGPGANVLTF. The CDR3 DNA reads TGTGCCAGCAGTCTCAGGGGGCCTGGGGCCAACGTCCTGACTTTC.

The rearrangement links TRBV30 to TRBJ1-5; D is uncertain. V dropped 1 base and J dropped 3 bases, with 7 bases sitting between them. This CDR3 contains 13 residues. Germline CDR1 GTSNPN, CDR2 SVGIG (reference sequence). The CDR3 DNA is TGTGCCTGGAGTGGTGGAGACAATCAGCCCCAGCATTTT. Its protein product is CAWSGGDNQPQHF.

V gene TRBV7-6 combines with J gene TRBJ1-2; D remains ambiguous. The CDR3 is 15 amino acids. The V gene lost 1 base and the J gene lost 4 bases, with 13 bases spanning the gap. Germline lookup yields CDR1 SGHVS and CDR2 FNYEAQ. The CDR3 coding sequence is TGTGCCAGCAGCTTAGAAGCAGGCCCCTTCTATGGCTACACCTTC. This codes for CASSLEAGPFYGYTF.

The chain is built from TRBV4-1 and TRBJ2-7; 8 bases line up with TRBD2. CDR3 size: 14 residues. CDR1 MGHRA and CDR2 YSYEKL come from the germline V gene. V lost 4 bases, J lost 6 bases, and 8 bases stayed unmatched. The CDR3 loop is CASSLRGGSREQYF. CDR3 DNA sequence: TGCGCCAGCAGCCTTCGGGGGGGTAGTCGCGAGCAGTACTTC.

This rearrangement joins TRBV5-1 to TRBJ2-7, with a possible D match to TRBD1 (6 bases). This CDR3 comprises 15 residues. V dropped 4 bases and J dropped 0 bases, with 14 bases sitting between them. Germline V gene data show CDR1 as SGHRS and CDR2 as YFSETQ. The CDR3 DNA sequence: TGCGCCAGCAGCCAGCCCCAACAGGGCTCCTACGAGCAGTACTTC. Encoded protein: CASSQPQQGSYEQYF.

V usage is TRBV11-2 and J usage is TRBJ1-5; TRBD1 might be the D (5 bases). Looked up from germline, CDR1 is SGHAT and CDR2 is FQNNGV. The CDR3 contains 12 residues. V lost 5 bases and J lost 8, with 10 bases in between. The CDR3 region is CASSMEGEPQHF. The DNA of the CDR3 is TGTGCCAGCAGCATGGAAGGGGAGCCCCAGCATTTT. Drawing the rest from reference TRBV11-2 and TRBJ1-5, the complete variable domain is EAGVAQSPRYKIIEKRQSVAFWCNPISGHATLYWYQQILGQGPKLLIQFQNNGVVDDSQLPKDRFSAERLKGVDSTLKIQPAKLEDSAVYLCASSMEGEPQHFGDGTRLSIL.

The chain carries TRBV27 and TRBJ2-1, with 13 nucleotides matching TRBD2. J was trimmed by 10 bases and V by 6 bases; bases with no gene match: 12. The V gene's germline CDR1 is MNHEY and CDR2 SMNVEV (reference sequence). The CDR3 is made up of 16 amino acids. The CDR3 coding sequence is TGTGCCAGCAGCGCACTAGCGGGAGGGCCCGGCGAGGAGCAGTTCTTC. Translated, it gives CASSALAGGPGEEQFF.

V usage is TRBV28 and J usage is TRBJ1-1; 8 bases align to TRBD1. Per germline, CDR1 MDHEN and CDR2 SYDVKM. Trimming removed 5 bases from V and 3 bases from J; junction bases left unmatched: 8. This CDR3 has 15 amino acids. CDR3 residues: CASSVGDRRYTEAFF. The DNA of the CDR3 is TGTGCCAGCAGTGTAGGGGACAGGCGCTACACTGAAGCTTTCTTT.

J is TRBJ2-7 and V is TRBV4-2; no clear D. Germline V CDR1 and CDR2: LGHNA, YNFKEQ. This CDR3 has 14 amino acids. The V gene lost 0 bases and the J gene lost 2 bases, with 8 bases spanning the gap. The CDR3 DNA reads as TGTGCCAGCAGCCAAGATTCCCAGACCTACGAGCAGTACTTC. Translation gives CASSQDSQTYEQYF.

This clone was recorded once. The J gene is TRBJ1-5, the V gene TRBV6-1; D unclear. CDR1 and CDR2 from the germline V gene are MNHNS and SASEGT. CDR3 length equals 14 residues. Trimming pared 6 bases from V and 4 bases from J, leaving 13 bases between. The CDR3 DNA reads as TGTGCCAGCAGACTACCCCAGCTGAATCAGCCCCAGCATTTT. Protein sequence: CASRLPQLNQPQHF.